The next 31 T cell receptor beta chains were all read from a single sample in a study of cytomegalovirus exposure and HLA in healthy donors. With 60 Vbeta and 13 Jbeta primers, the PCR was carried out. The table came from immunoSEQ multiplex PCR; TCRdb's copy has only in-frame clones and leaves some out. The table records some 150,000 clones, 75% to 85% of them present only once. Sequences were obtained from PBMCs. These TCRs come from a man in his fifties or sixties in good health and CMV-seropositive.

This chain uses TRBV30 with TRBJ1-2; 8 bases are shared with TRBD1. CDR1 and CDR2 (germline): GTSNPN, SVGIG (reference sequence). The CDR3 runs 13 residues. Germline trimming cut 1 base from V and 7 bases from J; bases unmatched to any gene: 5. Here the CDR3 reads CAWSATGARGYTF. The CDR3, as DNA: TGTGCCTGGAGTGCGACAGGGGCGCGTGGCTACACCTTC.

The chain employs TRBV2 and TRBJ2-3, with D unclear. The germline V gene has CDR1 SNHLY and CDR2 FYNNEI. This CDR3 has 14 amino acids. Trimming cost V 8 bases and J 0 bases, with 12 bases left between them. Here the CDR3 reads CASFQALSTDTQYF. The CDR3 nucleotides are TGTGCCAGCTTTCAAGCACTTAGCACAGATACGCAGTATTTT.

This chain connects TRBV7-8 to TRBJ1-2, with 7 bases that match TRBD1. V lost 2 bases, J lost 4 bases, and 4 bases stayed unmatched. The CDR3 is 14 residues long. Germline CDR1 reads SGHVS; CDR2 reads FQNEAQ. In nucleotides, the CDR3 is TGTGCCAGCAGCTTACGCAGGGGGTCCTATGGCTACACCTTC. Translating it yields CASSLRRGSYGYTF.

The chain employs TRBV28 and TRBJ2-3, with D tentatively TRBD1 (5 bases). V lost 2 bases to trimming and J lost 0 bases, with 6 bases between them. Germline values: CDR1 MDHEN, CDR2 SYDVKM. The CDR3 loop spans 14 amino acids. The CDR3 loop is CASSLGASTDTQYF. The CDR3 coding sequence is TGTGCCAGCAGTTTAGGGGCTAGCACAGATACGCAGTATTTT. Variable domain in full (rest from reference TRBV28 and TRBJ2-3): DVKVTQSSRYLVKRTGEKVFLECVQDMDHENMFWYRQDPGLGLRLIYFSYDVKMKEKGDIPEGYSVSREKKERFSLILESASTNQTSMYLCASSLGASTDTQYFGPGTRLTVL.

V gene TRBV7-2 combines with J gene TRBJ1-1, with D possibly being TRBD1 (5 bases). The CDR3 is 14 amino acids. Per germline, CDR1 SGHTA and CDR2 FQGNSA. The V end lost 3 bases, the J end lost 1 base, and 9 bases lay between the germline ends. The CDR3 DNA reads TGTGCCAGCAGCTTGGGCGACAGGAACACTGAAGCTTTCTTT. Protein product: CASSLGDRNTEAFF.

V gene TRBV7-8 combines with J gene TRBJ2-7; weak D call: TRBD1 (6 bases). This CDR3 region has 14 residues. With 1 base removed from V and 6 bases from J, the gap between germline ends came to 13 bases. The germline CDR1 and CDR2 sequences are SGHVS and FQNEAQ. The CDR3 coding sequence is TGTGCCAGCAGCTTAGTACAGGGTAGTGGCGAGCAGTACTTC. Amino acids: CASSLVQGSGEQYF.

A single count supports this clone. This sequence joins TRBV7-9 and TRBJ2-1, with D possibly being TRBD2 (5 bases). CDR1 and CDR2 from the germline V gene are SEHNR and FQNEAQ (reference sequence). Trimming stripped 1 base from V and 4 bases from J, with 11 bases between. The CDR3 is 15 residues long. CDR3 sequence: CASSLGGEKYNEQFF. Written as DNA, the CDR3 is TGTGCCAGCAGCTTAGGGGGAGAGAAGTACAATGAGCAGTTCTTC.

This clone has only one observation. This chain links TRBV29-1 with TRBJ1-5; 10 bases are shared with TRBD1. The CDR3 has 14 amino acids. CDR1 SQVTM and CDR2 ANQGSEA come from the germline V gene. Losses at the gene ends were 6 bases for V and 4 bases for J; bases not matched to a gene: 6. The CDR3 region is CSVLDRGLNQPQHF. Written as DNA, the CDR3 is TGCAGCGTCCTCGACAGGGGGCTAAATCAGCCCCAGCATTTT.

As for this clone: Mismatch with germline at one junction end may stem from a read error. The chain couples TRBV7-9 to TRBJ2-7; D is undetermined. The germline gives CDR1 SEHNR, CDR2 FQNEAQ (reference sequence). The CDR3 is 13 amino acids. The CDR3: CASSAPAPYEQYF. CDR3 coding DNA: TGTGCCAGCAGCGCCCCCGCTCCCTATGAGCAGTACTTC.

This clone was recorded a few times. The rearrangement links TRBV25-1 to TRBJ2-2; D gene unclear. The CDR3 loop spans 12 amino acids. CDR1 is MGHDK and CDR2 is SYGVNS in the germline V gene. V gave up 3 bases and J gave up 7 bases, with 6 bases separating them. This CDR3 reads CASSDYRGELFF. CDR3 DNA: TGTGCCAGCAGTGACTACCGCGGGGAGCTGTTTTTT.

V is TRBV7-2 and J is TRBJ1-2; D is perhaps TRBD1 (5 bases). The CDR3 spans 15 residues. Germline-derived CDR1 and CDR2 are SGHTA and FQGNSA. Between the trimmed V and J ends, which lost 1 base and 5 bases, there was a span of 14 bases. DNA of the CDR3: TGTGCCAGCAGCTTAGGGTCTCGGGGGTGGTATGGCTACACCTTC. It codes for CASSLGSRGWYGYTF.

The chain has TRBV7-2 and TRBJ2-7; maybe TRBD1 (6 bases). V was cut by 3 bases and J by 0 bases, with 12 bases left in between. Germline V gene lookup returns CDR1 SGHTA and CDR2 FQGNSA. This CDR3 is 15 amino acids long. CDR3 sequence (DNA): TGTGCCAGCAGCTTTCGCAGGGGAAGCTCCTACGAGCAGTACTTC. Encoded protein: CASSFRRGSSYEQYF.

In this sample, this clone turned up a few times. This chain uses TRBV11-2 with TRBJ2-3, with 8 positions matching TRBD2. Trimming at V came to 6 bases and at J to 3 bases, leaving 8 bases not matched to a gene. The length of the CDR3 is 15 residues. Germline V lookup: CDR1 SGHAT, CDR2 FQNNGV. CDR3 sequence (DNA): TGTGCCAGCAGTTCAGCGGGAGTTGGGACAGATACGCAGTATTTT. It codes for CASSSAGVGTDTQYF. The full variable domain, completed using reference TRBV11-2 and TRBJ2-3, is EAGVAQSPRYKIIEKRQSVAFWCNPISGHATLYWYQQILGQGPKLLIQFQNNGVVDDSQLPKDRFSAERLKGVDSTLKIQPAKLEDSAVYLCASSSAGVGTDTQYFGPGTRLTVL.

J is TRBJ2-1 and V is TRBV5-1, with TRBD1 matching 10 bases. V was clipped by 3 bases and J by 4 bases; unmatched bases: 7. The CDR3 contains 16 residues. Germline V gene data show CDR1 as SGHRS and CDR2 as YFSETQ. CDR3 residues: CASSSRGTGVYNEQFF. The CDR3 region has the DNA TGCGCCAGCAGCTCCCGAGGGACAGGGGTGTACAATGAGCAGTTCTTC.

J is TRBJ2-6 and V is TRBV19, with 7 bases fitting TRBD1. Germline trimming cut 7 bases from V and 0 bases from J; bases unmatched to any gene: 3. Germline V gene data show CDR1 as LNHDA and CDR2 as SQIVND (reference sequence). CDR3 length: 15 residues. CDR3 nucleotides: TGTGCCAGTAAGGGACAGAGCTCTGGGGCCAACGTCCTGACTTTC. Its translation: CASKGQSSGANVLTF.

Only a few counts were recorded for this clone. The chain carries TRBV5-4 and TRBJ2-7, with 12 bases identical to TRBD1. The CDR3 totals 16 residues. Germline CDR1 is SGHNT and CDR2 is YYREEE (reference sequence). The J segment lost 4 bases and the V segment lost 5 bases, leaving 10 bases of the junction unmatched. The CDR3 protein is CASRPSGTGGSYEQYF. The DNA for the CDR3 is TGTGCCAGCAGACCCTCGGGGACAGGGGGCTCATACGAGCAGTACTTC.

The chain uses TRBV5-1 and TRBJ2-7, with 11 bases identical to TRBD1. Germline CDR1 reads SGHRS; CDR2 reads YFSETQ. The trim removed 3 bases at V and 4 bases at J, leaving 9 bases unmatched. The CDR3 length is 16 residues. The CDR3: CASSWTGTGGGYEQYF. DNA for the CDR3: TGCGCCAGCAGCTGGACCGGGACAGGGGGAGGATACGAGCAGTACTTC.

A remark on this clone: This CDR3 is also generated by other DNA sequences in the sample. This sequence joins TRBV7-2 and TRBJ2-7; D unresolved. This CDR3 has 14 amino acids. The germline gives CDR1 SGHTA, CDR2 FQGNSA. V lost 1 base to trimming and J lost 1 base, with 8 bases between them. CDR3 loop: CASSLVGLSYEQYF. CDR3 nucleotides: TGTGCCAGCAGCTTAGTTGGGCTTTCCTACGAGCAGTACTTC.

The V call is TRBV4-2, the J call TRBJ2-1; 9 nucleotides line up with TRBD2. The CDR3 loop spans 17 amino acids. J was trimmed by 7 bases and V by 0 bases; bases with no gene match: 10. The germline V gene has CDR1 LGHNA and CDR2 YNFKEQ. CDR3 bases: TGTGCCAGCAGCCAAGATCTAAGGCTAGCGGGAAAAAATGAGCAGTTCTTC. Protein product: CASSQDLRLAGKNEQFF.

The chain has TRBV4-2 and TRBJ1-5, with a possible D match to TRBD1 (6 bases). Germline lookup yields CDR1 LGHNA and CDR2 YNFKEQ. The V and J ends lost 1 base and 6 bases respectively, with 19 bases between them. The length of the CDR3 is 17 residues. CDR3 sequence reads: CASSQARSGDEVQPQHF. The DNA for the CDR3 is TGTGCCAGCAGCCAAGCGAGGTCAGGGGATGAGGTTCAGCCCCAGCATTTT.

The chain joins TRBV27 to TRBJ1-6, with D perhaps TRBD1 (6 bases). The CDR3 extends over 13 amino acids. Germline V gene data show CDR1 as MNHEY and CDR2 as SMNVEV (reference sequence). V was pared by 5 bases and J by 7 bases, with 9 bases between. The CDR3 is CASSNRANSPLHF. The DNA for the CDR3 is TGTGCCAGCAGTAACAGGGCCAATTCACCCCTCCACTTT.

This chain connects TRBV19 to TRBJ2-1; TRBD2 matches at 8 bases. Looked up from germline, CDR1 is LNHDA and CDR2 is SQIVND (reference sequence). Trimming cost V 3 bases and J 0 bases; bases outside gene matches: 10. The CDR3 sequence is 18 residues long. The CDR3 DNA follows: TGTGCCAGTAGTATCAGATTAGCGGGAAGCCACTCCTACAATGAGCAGTTCTTC. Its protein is CASSIRLAGSHSYNEQFF.

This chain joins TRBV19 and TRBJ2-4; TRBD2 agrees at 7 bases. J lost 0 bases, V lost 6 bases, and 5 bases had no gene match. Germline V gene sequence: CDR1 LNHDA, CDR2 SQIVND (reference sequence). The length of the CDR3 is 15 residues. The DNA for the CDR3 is TGTGCCAGTAGCCCTAGCGGAGTAGCCAAAAACATTCAGTACTTC. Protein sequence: CASSPSGVAKNIQYF.

DNA of the CDR3: TGTGCCATCAGCACTAGCGGGAAGCACCAGCTCGCCTACGAGCAGTACTTC. Translation: CAISTSGKHQLAYEQYF. The chain couples TRBV10-3 to TRBJ2-7; 10 bases map to TRBD2. With V trimmed by 6 bases and J by 2 bases, 13 bases remained unmatched. Germline assignment: CDR1 ENHRY and CDR2 SYGVKD. The CDR3 sequence is 17 residues long.

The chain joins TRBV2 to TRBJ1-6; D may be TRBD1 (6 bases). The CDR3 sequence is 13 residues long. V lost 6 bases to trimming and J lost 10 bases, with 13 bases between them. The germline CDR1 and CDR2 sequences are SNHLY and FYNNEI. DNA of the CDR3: TGTGCCAGCAGACAAACAGGGAACTCACCCCTCCACTTT. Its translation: CASRQTGNSPLHF.

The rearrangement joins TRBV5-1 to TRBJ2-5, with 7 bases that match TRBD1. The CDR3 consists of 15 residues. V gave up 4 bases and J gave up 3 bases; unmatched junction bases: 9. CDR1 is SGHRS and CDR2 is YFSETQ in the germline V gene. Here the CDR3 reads CASSLNTQGEETQYF. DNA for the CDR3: TGCGCCAGCAGCCTTAACACCCAGGGGGAAGAGACCCAGTACTTC.

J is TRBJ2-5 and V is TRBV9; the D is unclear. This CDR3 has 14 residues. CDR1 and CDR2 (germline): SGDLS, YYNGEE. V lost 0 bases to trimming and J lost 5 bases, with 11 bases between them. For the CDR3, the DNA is TGTGCCAGCAGCGTAGTCGGCACGGGTGAGACCCAGTACTTC. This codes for CASSVVGTGETQYF.

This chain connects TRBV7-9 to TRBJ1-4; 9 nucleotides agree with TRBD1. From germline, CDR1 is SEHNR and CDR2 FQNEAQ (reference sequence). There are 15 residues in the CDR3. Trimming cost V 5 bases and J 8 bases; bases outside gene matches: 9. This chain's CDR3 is CASSRAGTGNEKLFF. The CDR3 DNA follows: TGTGCCAGCAGCCGAGCCGGGACAGGGAACGAAAAACTGTTTTTT.

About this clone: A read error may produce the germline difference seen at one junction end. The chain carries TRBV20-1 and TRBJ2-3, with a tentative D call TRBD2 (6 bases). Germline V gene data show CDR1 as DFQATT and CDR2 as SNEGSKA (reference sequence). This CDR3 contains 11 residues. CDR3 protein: CTGESTDTQYF. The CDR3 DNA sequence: TGTACGGGGGAGAGCACAGATACGCAGTATTTT.

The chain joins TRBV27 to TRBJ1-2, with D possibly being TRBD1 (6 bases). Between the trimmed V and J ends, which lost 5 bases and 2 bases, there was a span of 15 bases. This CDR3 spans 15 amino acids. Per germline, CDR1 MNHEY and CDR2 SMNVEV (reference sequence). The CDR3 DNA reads TGTGCCAGCAGTCTAACAGGGCCCCTGAACTATGGCTACACCTTC. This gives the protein CASSLTGPLNYGYTF.

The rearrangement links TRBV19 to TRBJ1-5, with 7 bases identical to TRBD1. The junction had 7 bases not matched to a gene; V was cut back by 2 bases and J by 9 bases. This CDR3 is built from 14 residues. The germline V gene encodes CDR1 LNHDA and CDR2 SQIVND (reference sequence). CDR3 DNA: TGTGCCAGTAGTATAAGACGACAGGGCCTGCCCCAGCATTTT. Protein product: CASSIRRQGLPQHF.